This T cell receptor beta chain was recorded in a study of T-cell reconstitution after alpha-beta-depleted transplantation in children. CDR3 size: 19 residues. Germline trimming cut 0 bases from V and 4 bases from J; bases unmatched to any gene: 18. Germline CDR1 reads DFQATT; CDR2 reads SNEGSKA (reference sequence). TCRbeta library preparation incorporated unique molecular identifiers. TCRdb redid the calling of the PCR reads with MiXCR, one entry per CDR3 protein. The table lists a few hundred thousand distinct CDR3 sequences, around 12% of them singletons. This sequence originates from a human donor who donated a stem cell graft to a child with combined immunodeficiency. The chain has TRBV20-1 and TRBJ2-7; TRBD2 aligns across 10 bases. The sample here was PBMCs from the stem cell graft donor, taken from the stem cell graft. DNA for the CDR3: TGCAGTGCTAGAGACCGGGGCTCAAAGGGTAGCGGGAGGAGTTACGAGCAGTACTTC. As protein: CSARDRGSKGSGRSYEQYF.